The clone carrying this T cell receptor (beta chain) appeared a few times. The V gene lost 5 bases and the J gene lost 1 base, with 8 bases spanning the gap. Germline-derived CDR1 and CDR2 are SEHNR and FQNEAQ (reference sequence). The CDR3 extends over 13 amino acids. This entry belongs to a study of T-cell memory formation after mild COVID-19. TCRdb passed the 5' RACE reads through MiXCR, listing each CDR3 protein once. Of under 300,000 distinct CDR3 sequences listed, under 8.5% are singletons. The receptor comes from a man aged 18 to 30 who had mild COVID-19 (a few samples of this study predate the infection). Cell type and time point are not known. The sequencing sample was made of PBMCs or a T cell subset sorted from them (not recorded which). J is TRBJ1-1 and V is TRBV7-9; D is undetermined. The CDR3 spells CASSSRRNTEAFF. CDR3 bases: TGTGCCAGCAGCAGCAGGAGGAACACTGAAGCTTTCTTT. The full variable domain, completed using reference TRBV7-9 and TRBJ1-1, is DTGVSQNPRHKITKRGQNVTFRCDPISEHNRLYWYRQTLGQGPEFLTYFQNEAQLEKSRLLSDRFSAERPKGSFSTLEIQRTEQGDSAMYLCASSSRRNTEAFFGQGTRLTVV.